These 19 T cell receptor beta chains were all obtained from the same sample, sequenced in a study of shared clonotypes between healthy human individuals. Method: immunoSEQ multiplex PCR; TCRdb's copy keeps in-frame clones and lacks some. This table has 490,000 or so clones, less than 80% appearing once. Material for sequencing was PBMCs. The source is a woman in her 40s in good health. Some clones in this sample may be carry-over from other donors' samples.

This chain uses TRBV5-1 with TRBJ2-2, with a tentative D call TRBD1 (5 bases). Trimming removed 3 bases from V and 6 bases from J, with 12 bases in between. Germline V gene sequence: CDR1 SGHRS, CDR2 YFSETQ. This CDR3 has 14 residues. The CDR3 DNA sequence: TGCGCCAGCAGCTCCTCCCCAGGGTCCGGGGAGCTGTTTTTT. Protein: CASSSSPGSGELFF.

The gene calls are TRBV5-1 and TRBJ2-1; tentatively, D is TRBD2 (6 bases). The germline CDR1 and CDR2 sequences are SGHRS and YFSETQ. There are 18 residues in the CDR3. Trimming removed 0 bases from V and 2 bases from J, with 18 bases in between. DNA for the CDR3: TGCGCCAGCAGCTTGGACGGGGGAGAATCTAGCCCCTACAATGAGCAGTTCTTC. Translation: CASSLDGGESSPYNEQFF.

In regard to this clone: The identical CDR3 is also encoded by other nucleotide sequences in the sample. The chain's CDR3 is CASSLGPNNEQFF. The CDR3 DNA sequence: TGTGCCAGCAGCTTAGGACCCAACAATGAGCAGTTCTTC. The J gene is TRBJ2-1, the V gene TRBV7-3; D not certain. V dropped 2 bases and J dropped 5 bases, with 7 bases sitting between them. The CDR3 has 13 amino acids. Germline V gives CDR1 SGHTA, CDR2 FQGTGA.

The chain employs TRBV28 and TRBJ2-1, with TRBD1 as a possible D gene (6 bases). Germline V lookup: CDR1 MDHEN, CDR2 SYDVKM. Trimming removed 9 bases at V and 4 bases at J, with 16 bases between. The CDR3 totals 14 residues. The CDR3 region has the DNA TGTGCCAGGGATCTAGGGGGTTCTTACAATGAGCAGTTCTTC. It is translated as CARDLGGSYNEQFF.

In DNA form, the CDR3 reads TGCAGTGCCCAGAACAATGAGCAGTTCTTC. Protein product: CSAQNNEQFF. The chain uses TRBV20-1 and TRBJ2-1; D call uncertain. The CDR3 covers 10 residues. Trimming took off 6 bases at V and 5 bases at J, with 5 bases between the two ends. Germline V gene sequence: CDR1 DFQATT, CDR2 SNEGSKA (reference sequence).

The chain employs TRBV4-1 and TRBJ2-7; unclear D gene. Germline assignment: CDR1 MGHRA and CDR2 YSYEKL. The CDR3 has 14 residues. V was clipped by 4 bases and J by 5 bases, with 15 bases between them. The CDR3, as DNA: TGCGCCAGCAGCCGGACGAACTACCGGGACGAGCAGTACTTC. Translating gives CASSRTNYRDEQYF.

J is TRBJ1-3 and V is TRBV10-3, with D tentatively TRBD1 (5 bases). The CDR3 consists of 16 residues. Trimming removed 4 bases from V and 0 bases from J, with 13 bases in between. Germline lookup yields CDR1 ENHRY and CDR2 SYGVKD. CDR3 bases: TGTGCCATCAGTGGGACACCTTCAAACTCTGGAAACACCATATATTTT. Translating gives CAISGTPSNSGNTIYF.

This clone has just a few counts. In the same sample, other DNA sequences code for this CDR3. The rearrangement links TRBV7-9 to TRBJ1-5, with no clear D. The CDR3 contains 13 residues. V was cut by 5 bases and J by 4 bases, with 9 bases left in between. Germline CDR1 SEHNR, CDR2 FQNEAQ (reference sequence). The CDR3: CASSPGGNQPQHF. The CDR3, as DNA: TGTGCCAGCAGCCCCGGTGGGAATCAGCCCCAGCATTTT.

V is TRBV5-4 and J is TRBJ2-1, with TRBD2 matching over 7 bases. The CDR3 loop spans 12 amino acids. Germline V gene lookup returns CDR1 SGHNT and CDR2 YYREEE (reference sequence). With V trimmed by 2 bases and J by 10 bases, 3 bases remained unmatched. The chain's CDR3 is CASSFSGGEQFF. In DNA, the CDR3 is TGTGCCAGCAGCTTTTCCGGGGGGGAGCAGTTCTTC.

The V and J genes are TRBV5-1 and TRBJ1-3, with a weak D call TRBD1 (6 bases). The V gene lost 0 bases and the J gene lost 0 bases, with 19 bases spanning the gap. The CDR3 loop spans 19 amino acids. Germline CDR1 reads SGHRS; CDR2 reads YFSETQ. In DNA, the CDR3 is TGCGCCAGCAGCTTGGTGATAGGGGGGAATCTCTACTCTGGAAACACCATATATTTT. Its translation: CASSLVIGGNLYSGNTIYF. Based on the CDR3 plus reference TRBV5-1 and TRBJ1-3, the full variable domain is KAGVTQTPRYLIKTRGQQVTLSCSPISGHRSVSWYQQTPGQGLQFLFEYFSETQRNKGNFPGRFSGRQFSNSRSEMNVSTLELGDSALYLCASSLVIGGNLYSGNTIYFGEGSWLTVV.

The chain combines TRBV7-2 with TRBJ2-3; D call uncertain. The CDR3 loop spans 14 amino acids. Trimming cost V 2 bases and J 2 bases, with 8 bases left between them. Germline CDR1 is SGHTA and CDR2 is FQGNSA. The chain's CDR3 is CASSLSSPTDTQYF. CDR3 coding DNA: TGTGCCAGCAGCTTATCCTCCCCCACAGATACGCAGTATTTT.

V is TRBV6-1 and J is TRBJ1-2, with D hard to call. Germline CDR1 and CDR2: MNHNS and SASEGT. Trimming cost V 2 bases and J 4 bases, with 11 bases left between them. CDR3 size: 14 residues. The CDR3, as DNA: TGTGCCAGCAGTGAAAGCTTGGCGTCCTATGGCTACACCTTC. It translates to CASSESLASYGYTF.

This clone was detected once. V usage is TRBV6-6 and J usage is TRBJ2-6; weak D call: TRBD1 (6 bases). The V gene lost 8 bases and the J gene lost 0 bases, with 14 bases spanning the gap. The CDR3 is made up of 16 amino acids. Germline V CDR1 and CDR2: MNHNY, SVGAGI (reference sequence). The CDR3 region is CASQNRASSGANVLTF. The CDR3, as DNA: TGTGCCAGCCAAAACAGGGCTAGCTCTGGGGCCAACGTCCTGACTTTC.

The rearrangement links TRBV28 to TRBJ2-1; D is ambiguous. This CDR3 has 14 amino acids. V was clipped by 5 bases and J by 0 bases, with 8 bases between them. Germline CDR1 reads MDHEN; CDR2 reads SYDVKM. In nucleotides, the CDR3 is TGTGCCAGCAGTAGGCCGAGCTCCTACAATGAGCAGTTCTTC. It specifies CASSRPSSYNEQFF.

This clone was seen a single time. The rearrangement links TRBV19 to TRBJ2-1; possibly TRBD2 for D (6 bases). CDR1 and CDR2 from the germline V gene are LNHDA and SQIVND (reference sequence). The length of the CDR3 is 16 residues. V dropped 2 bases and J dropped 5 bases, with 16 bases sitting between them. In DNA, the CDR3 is TGTGCCAGTAGTATATTCGGCGGGGAGGCCCACAATGAGCAGTTCTTC. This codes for CASSIFGGEAHNEQFF.

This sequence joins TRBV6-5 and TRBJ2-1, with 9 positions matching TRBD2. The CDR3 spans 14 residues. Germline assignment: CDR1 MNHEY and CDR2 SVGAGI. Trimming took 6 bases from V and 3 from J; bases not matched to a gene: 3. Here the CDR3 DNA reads TGTGCCAGCAGATCTAGCGGGGTCTACAATGAGCAGTTCTTC. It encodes CASRSSGVYNEQFF.

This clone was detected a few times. Here the CDR3 reads CASSLFAVPSYNEQFF. CDR3 coding DNA: TGTGCCAGCAGTTTATTTGCTGTTCCCTCCTACAATGAGCAGTTCTTC. This sequence joins TRBV27 and TRBJ2-1, with D unresolved. This CDR3 comprises 16 residues. Germline loops: CDR1 MNHEY, CDR2 SMNVEV (reference sequence). Trimming took 1 base from V and 0 from J, leaving 10 bases between them.

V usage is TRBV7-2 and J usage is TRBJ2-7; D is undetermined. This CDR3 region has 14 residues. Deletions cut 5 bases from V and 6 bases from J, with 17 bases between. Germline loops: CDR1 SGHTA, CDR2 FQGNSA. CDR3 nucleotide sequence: TGTGCCAGCAGCCCCCTGGGTTTACCGACCGAGCAGTACTTC. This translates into CASSPLGLPTEQYF.

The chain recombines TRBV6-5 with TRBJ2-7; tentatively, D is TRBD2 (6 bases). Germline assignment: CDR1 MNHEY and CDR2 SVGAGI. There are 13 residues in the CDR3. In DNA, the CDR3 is TGTGGCACGCGGGGCAGCGGCTGGGGCGAGCAGTACTTC. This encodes CGTRGSGWGEQYF.